This is a list of T cell receptor beta chains from one sample in a study of blood T cell repertoires in COVID-19. Sequencing used immunoSEQ multiplex PCR; TCRdb keeps in-frame clones, though not all of them. The profile shows roughly 140,000 clones, 84% of them singletons. Sequences were obtained from PBMCs or T cells enriched from blood (not recorded which). The receptors shown here come from a man in his fifties or sixties who had recovered from COVID-19. Each CDR3 is given with its conserved first and last residue. The D gene is left open where the match is weak. Rows may omit the clone size; those that give it use once, few, many or a size class.

j_gene,abundance,v_gene,d_gene,CDR3aa,CDR3nt
TRBJ2-5,.,TRBV6-5,.,CASSTAGYQETQYF,TGTGCCAGCAGTACGGCAGGGTACCAAGAGACCCAGTACTTC
TRBJ1-4,once,TRBV5-6,TRBD1,CASRGQLNEKLFF,TGCGCCAGCAGGGGACAGCTAAATGAAAAACTGTTTTTT
TRBJ2-7,.,TRBV11-3,.,CASSFDNYEQYF,TGTGCCAGCAGCTTTGACAACTACGAGCAGTACTTC
TRBJ2-7,.,TRBV5-6,TRBD1,CASSLRQGVQYF,TGTGCCAGCAGCTTGCGACAGGGGGTGCAGTACTTC
TRBJ1-4,.,TRBV4-2,.,CASSQDRQGPTTNEKLFF,TGTGCCAGCAGCCAAGATCGGCAGGGCCCGACAACTAATGAAAAACTGTTTTTT
TRBJ1-5,once,TRBV5-4,TRBD1,CASSPRDRVEESNQPQHF,TGTGCCAGCAGCCCCCGGGACAGGGTAGAAGAGAGCAATCAGCCCCAGCATTTT
TRBJ1-5,once,TRBV30,.,CAWSVSGGQPQHF,TGTGCCTGGAGTGTGTCCGGGGGGCAGCCCCAGCATTTT
TRBJ2-5,.,TRBV30,TRBD1,CAWSVKLTGQETQYF,TGTGCCTGGAGTGTAAAATTGACAGGGCAAGAGACCCAGTACTTC
TRBJ2-7,.,TRBV18,TRBD1,CASSPAGQGGYEQYF,TGTGCCAGCTCACCGGCGGGACAGGGGGGCTACGAGCAGTACTTC
TRBJ1-4,.,TRBV6-5,TRBD1,CASSYATGVEKLFF,TGTGCCAGCAGTTACGCGACAGGGGTTGAAAAACTGTTTTTT
TRBJ2-2,.,TRBV18,TRBD1,CASSRHRGSTGELFF,TGTGCCAGCTCAAGGCACAGGGGGTCCACCGGGGAGCTGTTTTTT
TRBJ2-3,once,TRBV19,TRBD2,CASSIGGGNLDTQYF,TGTGCCAGTAGTATAGGGGGAGGGAATTTAGATACGCAGTATTTT
TRBJ2-7,many,TRBV7-9,TRBD2,CASSGLAGGRYEQYF,TGTGCCAGCAGCGGGCTAGCGGGGGGCCGATACGAGCAGTACTTC
TRBJ2-3,.,TRBV11-2,.,CASSRLSRGDTQYF,TGTGCCAGCAGCCGACTTTCCCGGGGAGATACGCAGTATTTT
TRBJ1-1,.,TRBV7-2,TRBD1,CASTVTGLNTEAFF,TGTGCCAGCACCGTGACAGGGTTGAACACTGAAGCTTTCTTT
TRBJ1-6,once,TRBV11-1,.,CASSFNEGGESPLHF,TGTGCCAGCAGCTTTAACGAGGGTGGGGAATCACCCCTCCACTTT
TRBJ1-2,.,TRBV2,TRBD1,CASSPQGDRVRYGYTF,TGTGCCAGCAGTCCCCAGGGGGACAGGGTACGCTATGGCTACACCTTC
TRBJ2-5,.,TRBV19,TRBD2,CASSKTSGGARETQYF,TGTGCCAGTAGTAAGACTAGCGGGGGGGCCCGGGAGACCCAGTACTTC
TRBJ1-3,.,TRBV11-3,.,CASSFTSGNTIYF,TGTGCCAGCAGCTTTACTTCTGGAAACACCATATATTTT
TRBJ1-1,few,TRBV18,TRBD1,CASSRQGSGTEAFF,TGTGCCAGCTCACGACAGGGTTCCGGCACTGAAGCTTTCTTT
TRBJ1-1,.,TRBV9,TRBD1,CASSVGGGENTEAFF,TGTGCCAGCAGCGTAGGAGGGGGCGAAAACACTGAAGCTTTCTTT
TRBJ1-2,.,TRBV27,.,CASSPPSGGYTF,TGTGCCAGCAGTCCCCCGAGCGGTGGCTACACCTTC